These T cell receptor beta chains were read from a single sample in a study of blood T cell repertoires in COVID-19. Measured with immunoSEQ multiplex PCR; TCRdb has only the in-frame clones, and not every one. Among roughly 120,000 clones listed, about four fifths were seen once. The sequenced material came from peripheral blood. The receptors shown here come from a woman between 55 and 75 years old with acute or convalescent COVID-19. The conserved cysteine and the conserved F or W are not part of the CDR3 here. D genes are given only for firm matches.

D gene | J gene | V gene | CDR3 protein
. | TRBJ1-2 | TRBV4-2 | ASSTSGGRYGYT
. | TRBJ1-6 | TRBV7-6 | ASSLGGNNSPLH
. | TRBJ2-7 | TRBV29-1 | SAFDDRRYEQY
. | TRBJ1-5 | TRBV12-3/TRBV12-4 | ASSLTRDQPQH
TRBD1 | TRBJ1-2 | TRBV6-1 | ASSESMTGGFGYT
. | TRBJ1-3 | TRBV4-1 | ASSIRIFSGNTIY
. | TRBJ1-1 | TRBV5-4 | ASSSSLDRRLEAF
TRBD2 | TRBJ2-1 | TRBV11-2 | ASSLERGGYNEQF
TRBD1 | TRBJ1-2 | TRBV30 | AWAGGTYGYT
. | TRBJ1-1 | TRBV6-1 | ASSEGSLLLGNTEAF
. | TRBJ1-2 | TRBV7-2 | ASSPGTSVGGYT
. | TRBJ1-1 | TRBV5-6 | ASSLRGSSGTEAF
. | TRBJ1-2 | TRBV13 | ASPNSVNYGYT
TRBD1 | TRBJ1-2 | TRBV29-1 | SVGQGASGYT
TRBD1 | TRBJ1-1 | TRBV18 | ASSDRVNTEAF
. | TRBJ1-5 | TRBV2 | ASSRAAGMGTQH
TRBD1 | TRBJ1-1 | TRBV12-3/TRBV12-4 | ASIDRGYTEAF
. | TRBJ2-3 | TRBV18 | ASSLTDTQY
. | TRBJ1-4 | TRBV25-1 | ASSEPRQNEKLF
TRBD1 | TRBJ2-7 | TRBV15 | ATSRDRWATGGEQY
TRBD2 | TRBJ2-5 | TRBV6-1 | ASSEGIGGGLETQY
TRBD1 | TRBJ1-5 | TRBV27 | ASSLTGTVNQPQH
. | TRBJ2-5 | TRBV6-6 | ASSYTGGPRETQY
. | TRBJ1-4 | TRBV3-1/TRBV3-2 | ASSQDTGNEKLF
TRBD1 | TRBJ1-2 | TRBV5-1 | ASSIEQGDGGYT
TRBD1 | TRBJ1-3 | TRBV10-3 | ATLYRGTSGNTIY
. | TRBJ2-2 | TRBV19 | ASRQGAGELF
TRBD1 | TRBJ2-2 | TRBV5-1 | ASSWDRDRADTGELF
. | TRBJ1-1 | TRBV12-3/TRBV12-4 | ASSTRTVEAF
TRBD2 | TRBJ2-5 | TRBV6-2/TRBV6-3 | ASSSGTGGETQY
. | TRBJ2-2 | TRBV19 | ASSMVGDLSTGELF
. | TRBJ1-1 | TRBV5-6 | ASSLSGINTEAF
. | TRBJ1-1 | TRBV5-1 | ASFGQSNTEAF
. | TRBJ1-1 | TRBV6-6 | ASSYGRGLKTEAF
. | TRBJ1-5 | TRBV10-3 | AISPGGNQPQH
. | TRBJ2-5 | TRBV14 | ASSLQGIHQETQY
. | TRBJ1-1 | TRBV12-3/TRBV12-4 | ASSWGRQAF
. | TRBJ1-6 | TRBV7-2 | ASSLIGGSGSPLH
. | TRBJ2-2 | TRBV19 | ASSIQGEAGELF
. | TRBJ2-5 | TRBV3-1/TRBV3-2 | ASSPRRETQY
. | TRBJ1-2 | TRBV7-2 | ASPLLGEAYGYT
. | TRBJ1-3 | TRBV6-1 | ASSEASANYGNTIY
. | TRBJ1-2 | TRBV12-3/TRBV12-4 | ASSRGAGPGGT
. | TRBJ1-1 | TRBV30 | AWTQNRGLNTEAF
TRBD1 | TRBJ1-3 | TRBV10-1 | ASTQINRGGNTIY